Listed below are T cell receptor beta chains from one sample, sequenced in a study of long-term antiretroviral therapy in people with HIV. The method was immunoSEQ multiplex PCR; TCRdb's version includes in-frame clones alone and lacks a portion of them. Of roughly 25,000 clones in the sample, about 79% were seen once. This specimen consisted of unsorted PBMCs, obtained 3 years after starting antiretroviral therapy. The origin of the receptors is a man between 50 and 59 years old with HIV. Each CDR3 is given with its conserved first and last residue. A D gene is named only where the DNA matches it firmly. Where a row states a size, it is once, few, many or the class of an expanded clone; other rows omit it.

d_gene: TRBD2; v_gene: TRBV5-4; j_gene: TRBJ2-7; abundance: .; CDR3aa: CASSFPGLAGRPSYEQYF; CDR3nt: TGTGCCAGCAGCTTTCCGGGACTAGCGGGAAGACCTTCCTACGAGCAGTACTTC
d_gene: TRBD2; v_gene: TRBV27; j_gene: TRBJ2-1; abundance: .; CDR3aa: CASSLFLAGVNEQFF; CDR3nt: TGTGCCAGCAGCCTATTTCTAGCGGGAGTTAATGAGCAGTTCTTC
d_gene: .; v_gene: TRBV21-1; j_gene: TRBJ1-1; abundance: .; CDR3aa: CASSKGACSHTEAFF; CDR3nt: TGTGCCAGCAGCAAAGGGGCATGCAGTCACACTGAAGCTTTCTTT
d_gene: TRBD1; v_gene: TRBV9; j_gene: TRBJ1-5; abundance: .; CDR3aa: CASSARDSSWPQHF; CDR3nt: TGTGCCAGCAGCGCCCGGGACAGTTCTTGGCCCCAGCATTTT
d_gene: .; v_gene: TRBV7-2; j_gene: TRBJ1-1; abundance: .; CDR3aa: CASSLAGPWNTEAFF; CDR3nt: TGTGCCAGCAGCTTAGCCGGGCCATGGAACACTGAAGCTTTCTTT
d_gene: TRBD2; v_gene: TRBV19; j_gene: TRBJ2-4; abundance: .; CDR3aa: CASSRTSVAKNIQYF; CDR3nt: TGTGCCAGTAGTCGGACTAGCGTAGCCAAAAACATTCAGTACTTC
d_gene: .; v_gene: TRBV12-5; j_gene: TRBJ2-5; abundance: .; CDR3aa: CASGLGETQYF; CDR3nt: TGTGCTAGTGGTTTGGGGGAGACCCAGTACTTC
d_gene: TRBD1; v_gene: TRBV2; j_gene: TRBJ2-7; abundance: .; CDR3aa: CASSTGQGALGDEQYF; CDR3nt: TGTGCCAGCAGTACGGGACAGGGGGCACTCGGGGACGAGCAGTACTTC
d_gene: .; v_gene: TRBV28; j_gene: TRBJ1-2; abundance: .; CDR3aa: CASSRGPRQAWTIEGGYTF; CDR3nt: TGTGCCAGCAGTCGGGGCCCCCGACAGGCGTGGACTATAGAAGGTGGCTACACCTTC
d_gene: TRBD1; v_gene: TRBV19; j_gene: TRBJ1-1; abundance: .; CDR3aa: CASSANRGPYTEAFF; CDR3nt: TGTGCCAGTAGTGCTAACAGGGGGCCTTACACTGAAGCTTTCTTT
d_gene: TRBD1; v_gene: TRBV15; j_gene: TRBJ1-1; abundance: once; CDR3aa: CATRDRGLPMNTEAFF; CDR3nt: TGTGCCACCAGGGACAGGGGGCTACCGATGAACACTGAAGCTTTCTTT
d_gene: .; v_gene: TRBV28; j_gene: TRBJ2-7; abundance: .; CDR3aa: CASSTAADSYEQYF; CDR3nt: TGTGCCAGCAGCACCGCGGCGGACTCCTACGAGCAGTACTTC
d_gene: TRBD2; v_gene: TRBV4-1; j_gene: TRBJ2-5; abundance: .; CDR3aa: CASSQVGLAGETQYF; CDR3nt: TGCGCCAGCAGCCAAGTGGGTCTAGCGGGAGAGACCCAGTACTTC
d_gene: .; v_gene: TRBV27; j_gene: TRBJ2-7; abundance: .; CDR3aa: CASSQSSYEQYF; CDR3nt: TGTGCCAGCAGTCAGAGCTCCTACGAGCAGTACTTC
d_gene: .; v_gene: TRBV21-1; j_gene: TRBJ2-2; abundance: .; CDR3aa: CASKNGQGNGELFF; CDR3nt: TGTGCCAGCAAAAACGGGCAGGGTAACGGGGAGCTGTTTTTT
d_gene: TRBD1; v_gene: TRBV7-9; j_gene: TRBJ2-5; abundance: .; CDR3aa: CASRRTGRETQYF; CDR3nt: TGTGCCAGCAGGCGGACAGGGCGAGAGACCCAGTACTTC
d_gene: TRBD1; v_gene: TRBV27; j_gene: TRBJ2-3; abundance: .; CDR3aa: CASSSDRALRDTQYF; CDR3nt: TGTGCCAGCAGTTCAGACAGGGCTCTCAGAGATACGCAGTATTTT
d_gene: .; v_gene: TRBV21-1; j_gene: TRBJ2-5; abundance: .; CDR3aa: CASSKAILRGETQYF; CDR3nt: TGTGCCAGCAGCAAAGCGATTTTAAGGGGGGAGACCCAGTACTTC
d_gene: .; v_gene: TRBV7-7; j_gene: TRBJ1-1; abundance: .; CDR3aa: CASSFDKYTEAFF; CDR3nt: TGTGCTAGCAGCTTCGATAAATACACTGAAGCTTTCTTT
d_gene: .; v_gene: TRBV14; j_gene: TRBJ1-5; abundance: .; CDR3aa: CASSRSLNQPQHF; CDR3nt: TGTGCCAGCAGCCGGTCACTTAATCAGCCCCAGCATTTT
d_gene: .; v_gene: TRBV28; j_gene: TRBJ1-4; abundance: .; CDR3aa: CASRQGGANEKLFF; CDR3nt: TGTGCCAGCAGGCAGGGAGGTGCTAATGAAAAACTGTTTTTT
d_gene: .; v_gene: TRBV18; j_gene: TRBJ1-5; abundance: .; CDR3aa: CASSNGGNSNQPQHF; CDR3nt: TGTGCCAGCTCTAATGGGGGGAATAGCAATCAGCCCCAGCATTTT